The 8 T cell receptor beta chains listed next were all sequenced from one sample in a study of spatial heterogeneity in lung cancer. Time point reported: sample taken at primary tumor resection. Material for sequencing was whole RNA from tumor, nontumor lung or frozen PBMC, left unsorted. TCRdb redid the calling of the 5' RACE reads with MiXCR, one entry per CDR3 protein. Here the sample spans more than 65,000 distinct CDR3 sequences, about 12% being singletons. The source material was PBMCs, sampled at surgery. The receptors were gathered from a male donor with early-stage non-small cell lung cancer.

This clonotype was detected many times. In DNA, the CDR3 is TGTGCCTGGGGGGGGACAGGGAATGCCAAAAACATTCAGTACTTC. Its translation is CAWGGTGNAKNIQYF. The V and J genes are TRBV30 and TRBJ2-4, with 9 bases fitting TRBD1. Germline CDR1 reads GTSNPN; CDR2 reads SVGIG (reference sequence). The CDR3 is made up of 15 amino acids. Losses at the gene ends were 5 bases for V and 1 base for J; bases not matched to a gene: 6.

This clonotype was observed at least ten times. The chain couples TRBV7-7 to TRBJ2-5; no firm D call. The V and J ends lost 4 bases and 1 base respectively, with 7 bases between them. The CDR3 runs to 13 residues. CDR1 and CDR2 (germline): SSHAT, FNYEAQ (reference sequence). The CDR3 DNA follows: TGTGCCAGCAGCTCTGTTAGCCAAGAGACCCAGTACTTC. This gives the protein CASSSVSQETQYF. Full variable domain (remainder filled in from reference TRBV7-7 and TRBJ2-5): GAGVSQSPRYKVTKRGQDVTLRCDPISSHATLYWYQQALGQGPEFLTYFNYEAQPDKSGLPSDRFSAERPEGSISTLTIQRTEQRDSAMYRCASSSVSQETQYFGPGTRLLVL.

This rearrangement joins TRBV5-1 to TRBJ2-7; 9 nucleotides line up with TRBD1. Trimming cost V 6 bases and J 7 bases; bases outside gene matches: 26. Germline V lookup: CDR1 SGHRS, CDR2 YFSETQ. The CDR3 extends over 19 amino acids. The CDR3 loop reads CASIDLPHRDRAGEGEQYF. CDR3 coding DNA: TGCGCCAGCATAGACCTGCCTCACCGGGACAGGGCGGGAGAAGGTGAGCAGTACTTC.

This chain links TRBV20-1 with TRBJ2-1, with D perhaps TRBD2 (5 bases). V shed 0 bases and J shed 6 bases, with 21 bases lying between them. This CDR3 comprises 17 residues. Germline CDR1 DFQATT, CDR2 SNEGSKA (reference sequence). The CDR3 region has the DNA TGCAGTGCTAGAGATCCCTTCCTAGCTGGTAGTAGCAATGAGCAGTTCTTC. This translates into CSARDPFLAGSSNEQFF.

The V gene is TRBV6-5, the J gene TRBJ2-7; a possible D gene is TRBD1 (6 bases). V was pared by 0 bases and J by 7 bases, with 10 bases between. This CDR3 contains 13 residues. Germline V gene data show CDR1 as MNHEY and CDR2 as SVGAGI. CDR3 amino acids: CASSYSRRGEQYF. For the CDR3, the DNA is TGTGCCAGCAGTTACTCGCGCAGGGGTGAGCAGTACTTC.

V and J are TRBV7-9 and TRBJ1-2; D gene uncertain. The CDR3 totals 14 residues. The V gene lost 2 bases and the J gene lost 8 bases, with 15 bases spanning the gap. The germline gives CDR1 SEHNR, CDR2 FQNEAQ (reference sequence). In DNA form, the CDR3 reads TGTGCCAGCAGCTTAAATCAAGGCGTCGGAGGCTACACCTTC. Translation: CASSLNQGVGGYTF.

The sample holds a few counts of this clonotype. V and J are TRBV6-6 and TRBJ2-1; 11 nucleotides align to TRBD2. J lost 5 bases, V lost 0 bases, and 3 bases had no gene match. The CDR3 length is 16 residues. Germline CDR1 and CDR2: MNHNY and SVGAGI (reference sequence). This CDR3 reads CASSYSIAGGNNEQFF. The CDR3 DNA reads TGTGCCAGCAGTTACTCAATAGCGGGGGGGAACAATGAGCAGTTCTTC.

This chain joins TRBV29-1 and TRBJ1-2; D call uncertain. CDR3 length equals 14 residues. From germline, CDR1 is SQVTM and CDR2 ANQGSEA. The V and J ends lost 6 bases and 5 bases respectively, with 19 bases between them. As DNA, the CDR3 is TGCAGCGTATCAGTAGGCGCGTCATCGTATGGCTACACCTTC. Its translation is CSVSVGASSYGYTF.